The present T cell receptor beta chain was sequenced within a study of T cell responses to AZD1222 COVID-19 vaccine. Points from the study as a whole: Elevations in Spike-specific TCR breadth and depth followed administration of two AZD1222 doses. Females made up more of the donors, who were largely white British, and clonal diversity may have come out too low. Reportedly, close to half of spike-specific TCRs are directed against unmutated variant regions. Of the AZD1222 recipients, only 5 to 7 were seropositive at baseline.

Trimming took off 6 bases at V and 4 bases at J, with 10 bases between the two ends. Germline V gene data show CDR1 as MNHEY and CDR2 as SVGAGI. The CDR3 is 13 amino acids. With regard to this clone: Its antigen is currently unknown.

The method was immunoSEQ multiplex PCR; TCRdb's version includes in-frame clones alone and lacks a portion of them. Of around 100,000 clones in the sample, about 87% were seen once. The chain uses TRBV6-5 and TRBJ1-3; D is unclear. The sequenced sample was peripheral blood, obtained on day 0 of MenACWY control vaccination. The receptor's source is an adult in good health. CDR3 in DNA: TGTGCCAGCAGCCGATATACCGGAAACACCATATATTTT. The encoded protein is CASSRYTGNTIYF.